The 25 T cell receptor beta chains given below trace back to one sample, sequenced in a study of shared clonotypes between healthy human individuals. The data were produced by immunoSEQ multiplex PCR, yet TCRdb's version contains in-frame clones alone and is incomplete. The profile covers more than 550,000 clones, with about 92% appearing a single time and around a third taken by the ten largest. The specimen sequenced was memory CD8+ T cells from PBMCs. Subset reported: CD45RO+ cells pooled with CCR7-negative TemRA cells. The receptors were sampled from a man aged 18 to 29 in good health. Some clones in this sample may be carry-over from other donors' samples.

The genes are TRBV9 and TRBJ1-1; TRBD1 might be the D (5 bases). The germline V gene encodes CDR1 SGDLS and CDR2 YYNGEE. The CDR3 is 15 residues long. V lost 4 bases to trimming and J lost 0 bases, with 13 bases between them. As DNA, the CDR3 is TGTGCCAGCAGCTCCCGGCAGGGTATGAACACTGAAGCTTTCTTT. Translating it yields CASSSRQGMNTEAFF.

The rearrangement links TRBV19 to TRBJ2-7; D may be TRBD1 (6 bases). The V end was cut by 2 bases, the J end by 5 bases, with 10 bases between. Looked up from germline, CDR1 is LNHDA and CDR2 is SQIVND (reference sequence). The CDR3 runs 13 residues. The CDR3 region has the DNA TGTGCCAGTAGTATAAAGGGGGTGGACGAGCAGTACTTC. Its protein is CASSIKGVDEQYF.

J is TRBJ2-3 and V is TRBV27, with 11 bases fitting TRBD2. The CDR3 sequence is 15 residues long. Germline CDR1 is MNHEY and CDR2 is SMNVEV (reference sequence). With V trimmed by 7 bases and J by 5 bases, 8 bases remained unmatched. Here the CDR3 reads CASNQLAGVGDTQYF. The DNA for the CDR3 is TGTGCCAGCAACCAACTAGCGGGAGTTGGAGATACGCAGTATTTT.

This chain uses TRBV2 with TRBJ2-1; a possible D gene is TRBD2 (5 bases). V was cut by 8 bases and J by 4 bases, with 12 bases left in between. The CDR3 spans 13 residues. The germline V gene encodes CDR1 SNHLY and CDR2 FYNNEI. CDR3 coding DNA: TGTGCCAGCTCGGAGTGGAGGTACAATGAGCAGTTCTTC. It is translated as CASSEWRYNEQFF. The variable domain in full, completed from reference TRBV2 and TRBJ2-1, reads EPEVTQTPSHQVTQMGQEVILRCVPISNHLYFYWYRQILGQKVEFLVSFYNNEISEKSEIFDDQFSVERPDGSNFTLKIRSTKLEDSAMYFCASSEWRYNEQFFGPGTRLTVL.

V gene TRBV19 combines with J gene TRBJ1-5; no definite D call. The V gene lost 7 bases and the J gene lost 0 bases, with 13 bases spanning the gap. CDR3 size: 15 residues. Germline V gives CDR1 LNHDA, CDR2 SQIVND (reference sequence). The CDR3 nucleotides read TGTGCCAGTACCGCGACAACTTATAGCAATCAGCCCCAGCATTTT. This sequence encodes CASTATTYSNQPQHF.

Concerning this clone: At the DNA level, this CDR3 is encoded by other sequences in the same sample as well. The chain recombines TRBV28 with TRBJ2-7; 9 positions agree with TRBD2. The germline CDR1 and CDR2 sequences are MDHEN and SYDVKM. There are 14 residues in the CDR3. Trimming took 3 bases from V and 5 from J; bases not matched to a gene: 5. The DNA for the CDR3 is TGTGCCAGCAGTTTCGAAGCGGGAGGCGACGAGCAGTACTTC. Protein: CASSFEAGGDEQYF. Filled out from reference TRBV28 and TRBJ2-7, the complete variable domain reads DVKVTQSSRYLVKRTGEKVFLECVQDMDHENMFWYRQDPGLGLRLIYFSYDVKMKEKGDIPEGYSVSREKKERFSLILESASTNQTSMYLCASSFEAGGDEQYFGPGTRLTVT.

The chain joins TRBV27 to TRBJ2-7; D is unresolved. The CDR3 sequence is 12 residues long. V lost 6 bases and J 6 bases, leaving 12 bases between the germline ends. CDR1 is MNHEY, CDR2 SMNVEV, per germline (reference sequence). CDR3 sequence reads: CASSPSGVEQYF. CDR3 in DNA: TGTGCCAGCAGCCCCTCTGGTGTCGAGCAGTACTTC.

The V call is TRBV30, the J call TRBJ2-5; 8 bases align to TRBD2. Germline V gives CDR1 GTSNPN, CDR2 SVGIG (reference sequence). The CDR3 length is 20 residues. Losses at the gene ends were 0 bases for V and 5 bases for J; bases not matched to a gene: 23. CDR3 coding DNA: TGTGCCTGGAGTGTAGGTCCTCGGGGCGGAGAGCGGGAGAGGGGCGAGACCCAGTACTTC. It encodes CAWSVGPRGGERERGETQYF.

This chain joins TRBV27 and TRBJ2-1, with TRBD2 matching 9 bases. Germline V gene sequence: CDR1 MNHEY, CDR2 SMNVEV (reference sequence). V shed 5 bases and J 12 bases; nucleotides not matched to a gene: 14. The CDR3 length is 15 residues. The CDR3 DNA reads as TGTGCCAGCAGTCCCACTAGCGGGCCTCATTTTGGGCAGTTCTTC. Its translation: CASSPTSGPHFGQFF.

This clone was seen only once. The V call is TRBV6-6, the J call TRBJ1-6, with 7 bases that match TRBD1. V shed 2 bases, J shed 7 bases, and the junction held 8 bases outside the gene matches. Germline assignment: CDR1 MNHNY and CDR2 SVGAGI (reference sequence). CDR3 size: 16 residues. CDR3 DNA: TGTGCCAGCAGTTACCCGACAGGGATTGTCAATTCACCCCTCCACTTT. It yields the protein CASSYPTGIVNSPLHF.

V usage is TRBV29-1 and J usage is TRBJ2-2; D unclear. CDR1 is SQVTM, CDR2 ANQGSEA, per germline. This CDR3 comprises 13 residues. V lost 6 bases and J lost 0, with 8 bases in between. The CDR3 protein is CSVTDANTGELFF. DNA of the CDR3: TGCAGCGTGACGGACGCGAACACCGGGGAGCTGTTTTTT.

The rearrangement joins TRBV9 to TRBJ1-2; 12 bases are shared with TRBD1. The CDR3 length is 17 residues. With 4 bases clipped from V and 5 bases from J, the junction kept 12 bases outside the gene matches. Germline CDR1 and CDR2: SGDLS and YYNGEE. DNA for the CDR3: TGTGCCAGCAGCACAGGGACAGGGGGCGCTTTGAGGTATGGCTACACCTTC. This encodes CASSTGTGGALRYGYTF.

The V call is TRBV4-1, the J call TRBJ1-4; D may be TRBD1 (5 bases). Per germline, CDR1 MGHRA and CDR2 YSYEKL. Trimming cost V 1 base and J 8 bases, with 17 bases left between them. This CDR3 has 16 residues. The CDR3 DNA reads as TGCGCCAGCAGCCAAGGGGGGGAAGGAGAAGGAGAAAAACTGTTTTTT. The encoded protein is CASSQGGEGEGEKLFF.

This clone has ten or more counts. The chain employs TRBV11-2 and TRBJ2-1; no reliable D call. Germline V lookup: CDR1 SGHAT, CDR2 FQNNGV. The CDR3 runs to 12 residues. V was trimmed by 6 bases and J by 6 bases, leaving 9 bases between them. The CDR3 DNA follows: TGTGCCAGCAGATATGGACCCAATGAGCAGTTCTTC. Its translation is CASRYGPNEQFF.

This clone was recorded only once. The chain uses TRBV7-6 and TRBJ1-4; the D gene is possibly TRBD1 (5 bases). Trimming took off 5 bases at V and 7 bases at J, with 17 bases between the two ends. The CDR3 loop spans 15 amino acids. From germline, CDR1 is SGHVS and CDR2 FNYEAQ. CDR3 region: CASSPTGGVTEKLFF. DNA of the CDR3: TGTGCCAGCAGCCCTACGGGGGGTGTTACTGAAAAACTGTTTTTT.

The chain recombines TRBV6-6 with TRBJ2-7; TRBD1 matches at 7 bases. Trimming at V came to 6 bases and at J to 0 bases, leaving 11 bases not matched to a gene. This CDR3 has 16 amino acids. Germline V gene lookup returns CDR1 MNHNY and CDR2 SVGAGI (reference sequence). CDR3 sequence reads: CASRDWDSSLSYEQYF. The CDR3 DNA reads TGTGCCAGCAGGGACTGGGACAGCTCGCTCTCCTACGAGCAGTACTTC.

This sequence joins TRBV11-2 and TRBJ2-1; tentatively, D is TRBD2 (6 bases). Germline V gene data show CDR1 as SGHAT and CDR2 as FQNNGV. CDR3 length: 12 residues. V lost 5 bases and J 10 bases, leaving 12 bases between the germline ends. For the CDR3, the DNA is TGTGCCAGCAGCGACATAGCGGACGAGCAGTTCTTC. Protein: CASSDIADEQFF.

The gene calls are TRBV5-1 and TRBJ2-7; 7 bases match TRBD1. The CDR3 totals 17 residues. V dropped 3 bases and J dropped 2; count of bases not matched to a gene: 14. Germline CDR1 is SGHRS and CDR2 is YFSETQ. The CDR3 loop is CASSWTKTTGRPYEQYF. CDR3 DNA sequence: TGCGCCAGCAGCTGGACCAAGACGACAGGGAGACCCTACGAGCAGTACTTC.

As DNA, the CDR3 is TGTGCCAGCAGCGCAGTGACTAGCGGGAGTTCCGAGCAGTACTTC. It specifies CASSAVTSGSSEQYF. The J gene is TRBJ2-7, the V gene TRBV9; 12 bases match TRBD2. This CDR3 comprises 15 residues. V shed 3 bases, J shed 6 bases, and the junction held 7 bases outside the gene matches. Per the germline V gene, CDR1 is SGDLS and CDR2 is YYNGEE.

In regard to this clone: The sample has other DNA sequences that encode this CDR3 too. This chain uses TRBV6-5 with TRBJ1-1, with 7 bases lining up with TRBD1. V shed 5 bases and J 0 bases; nucleotides not matched to a gene: 3. The CDR3 extends over 14 amino acids. Per the germline V gene, CDR1 is MNHEY and CDR2 is SVGAGI. The CDR3 DNA reads as TGTGCCAGCAGTCGACAGGGCTTGAACACTGAAGCTTTCTTT. It is translated as CASSRQGLNTEAFF.

V and J are TRBV29-1 and TRBJ2-1, with TRBD1 matching over 8 bases. CDR3 length: 16 residues. The germline gives CDR1 SQVTM, CDR2 ANQGSEA. Trimming cost V 0 bases and J 3 bases; bases outside gene matches: 7. The CDR3 loop is CSVEDRGQALYNEQFF. The DNA of the CDR3 is TGCAGCGTTGAAGATAGGGGACAGGCGCTCTACAATGAGCAGTTCTTC.

This clone was observed a single time. The chain links TRBV30 to TRBJ2-7; D is ambiguous. V dropped 2 bases and J dropped 5 bases, with 4 bases sitting between them. This CDR3 region has 10 residues. Germline V lookup: CDR1 GTSNPN, CDR2 SVGIG (reference sequence). The CDR3 here is CAWSTDEQYF. CDR3 coding DNA: TGTGCCTGGAGTACGGACGAGCAGTACTTC.

CDR3 in amino acids: CASSDSGADTQYF. In DNA, the CDR3 is TGTGCCAGCAGCGATAGTGGAGCAGATACGCAGTATTTT. The J gene is TRBJ2-3, the V gene TRBV9; unclear D gene. The CDR3 totals 13 residues. The ends were cut back, 3 bases at V and 4 bases at J, with 9 bases in the middle. The germline V gene has CDR1 SGDLS and CDR2 YYNGEE.

This clone turned up a few times. This CDR3 fails to terminate in the conserved phenylalanine or tryptophan, so it likely reflects a read error. No DNA is shown, since the ends of the CDR3 on it are uncertain; the CDR3 is the one TCRdb lists. This sequence joins TRBV10-1 and TRBJ1-4. The CDR3 is 10 residues long, ends included. Germline CDR1 reads WNHNN; CDR2 reads SYGVQD (reference sequence). The CDR3: CASSESRGRA.

The chain carries TRBV13 and TRBJ1-1; D perhaps matches TRBD1 (5 bases). V was shortened by 5 bases and J by 4 bases, with 8 bases between the two germline ends. The CDR3 sequence is 12 residues long. CDR1 and CDR2 from the germline V gene are PRHDT and FYEKMQ (reference sequence). This CDR3 is CASSRQGTEAFF. For the CDR3, the DNA is TGTGCCAGCAGCCGCCAGGGCACTGAAGCTTTCTTT.